This TCR beta chain stems from a study of blood T cell repertoires in COVID-19 (dated by TCRdb to the early 2020s). Some background on the complete study: Samples from collaborators originated in the United States, Italy and Spain and spanned both the acute and convalescent phases of COVID-19. The material from the prospective study consisted of cDNA or gDNA derived from T cells, B-cell-depleted T cells, or PBMCs. A freely available public database, intended as a resource for researchers studying the immune response to SARS-CoV-2, is where the repertoires were released. Nearly every sample came with metadata listing a de-identified subject ID, COVID-19 status, age in years and sex. The samples were drawn from two sources: the first 160 participants of the ongoing ImmuneRACE study, and 1,254 subjects contributed by 6 global collaborators. Where HLA class I and class II types were available, the types were taken from metadata supplied by the sample provider, not from assay-based typing. Subjects who had been exposed to COVID-19, were actively infected with it, or had recovered from it provided the deeply sampled blood TCRbeta repertoires that made up the dataset.

Details on this clone: It has no known antigen specificity. No quality values exist for individual bases; no much larger clone is one base distant.

CDR1 and CDR2, looked up from the germline V gene, are MNHEY and SVGAGI. Counted from cysteine to phenylalanine, this CDR3 has 14 amino acids. Left in the record is the CDR3 DNA by itself, 42 bases read in frame from the first base. V is cut by 2 bases and J by 3 bases, and the space between the germline ends is 11 bases. Each collaborating institution followed its own protocols to collect whole blood in K2EDTA tubes. Collaborator samples were shipped for TCRbeta analysis as frozen whole blood, isolated PBMCs, or DNA extracted from either sample type. Overall study results and their limits: Clinical and demographic metadata were provided uncurated, with the amount varying by source and participant.

TCRbeta CDR3 regions were amplified from genomic DNA using the immunoSEQ Assay, a bias-controlled multiplex PCR. Processing in the source paper ran as follows. Within the assay, amplification of reference gene primers was used to estimate how many nucleated cells each sample contained. To quantify the absolute abundance of each unique TCRbeta CDR3 rearrangement, sequence reads were collapsed and filtered. Productive Simpson clonality was computed per sample as the square root of Simpson's diversity index over productive rearrangements. TCRdb obtained this table from immuneACCESS and retained in-frame rearrangements with V and J assigned. These tables miss some clones; where compared with another copy, unresolved V genes account for less than half of the shortfall, and the remainder is unexplained. The DNA was the basis for D and trimming; V, J and clone size are from that table. This sample is represented by around 68,000 clones; 80% to 90% of them were singletons. Of the sample, roughly 2.6% falls within the top ten clones.

The V and J genes are TRBV6-5 and TRBJ2-7; perhaps TRBD2 is the D gene, with 6 bases matching. The sample consisted of peripheral blood. This TCR was sampled from a man aged 50-59 years with acute or convalescent COVID-19. The CDR3 amino acid sequence is: CASSYRWGLYEQYF. In nucleotide form, the sequence is TGTGCCAGCAGTTACCGTTGGGGACTCTACGAGCAGTACTTC.